Listed below are T cell receptor beta chains from one sample, sequenced in a study of T cell responses to AZD1222 COVID-19 vaccine. TCRdb's copy holds only in-frame clones and misses some; the assay was immunoSEQ multiplex PCR. The sample yields more than 95,000 clones, approximately 82% seen once. The sample consisted of peripheral blood, taken 28 days after the second AZD1222 dose. Receptors originate from an adult who received the AZD1222 COVID-19 vaccine. Each CDR3 is given with its conserved first and last residue. Fields, in order: clone size, J gene, D gene, V gene, CDR3 DNA, CDR3 protein. A D gene is named only where the DNA matches it firmly. Size values are once, few and many counts, or a class for expanded clones, and some rows have none.

>-|TRBJ1-1|-|TRBV27
TGTGCCAGCAGTTTTACGGCCCCACGGGGCGATAGGAACACTGAAGCTTTCTTT
CASSFTAPRGDRNTEAFF
>-|TRBJ2-7|TRBD1|TRBV28
TGTGCCAGCCATACCGGGACAGGGGGATCCTACGAGCAGTACTTC
CASHTGTGGSYEQYF
>-|TRBJ2-2|-|TRBV19
TGTGCCAGTAGTATAAGATTTTGGGGGGCCGACGGGGAGCTGTTTTTT
CASSIRFWGADGELFF
>-|TRBJ1-2|-|TRBV28
TGTGCCAGCTCCTCCTATGGCTACACCTTC
CASSSYGYTF
>-|TRBJ2-5|-|TRBV4-3
TGCGCCAGCAGCCAAGACGGGACGGGGCTTGAGACCCAGTACTTC
CASSQDGTGLETQYF
>-|TRBJ1-1|TRBD1|TRBV6-5
TGTGCCAGCAGTTCCGACAGGGAAGGCACTGAAGCTTTCTTT
CASSSDREGTEAFF
>-|TRBJ2-5|-|TRBV30
TGTGCCTGGATTGGTATGAGCCAAGAGACCCAGTACTTC
CAWIGMSQETQYF
>-|TRBJ1-1|-|TRBV2
TGTGCCAGCACCCCCAGGAGGCTGAACACTGAAGCTTTCTTT
CASTPRRLNTEAFF
>-|TRBJ2-7|TRBD1|TRBV27
TGTGCCAGCAGTAAACAGGGGGCGAGATACGAGCAGTACTTC
CASSKQGARYEQYF
>-|TRBJ1-5|-|TRBV7-8
TGTGCCAGCAGCTTAGTTGAAGGGCTGCGTAGCAATCAGCCCCAGCATTTT
CASSLVEGLRSNQPQHF
>once|TRBJ1-4|-|TRBV9
TGTGCCAGCAGCCAACGTATTTCGTTCCATGAAAAACTGTTTTTT
CASSQRISFHEKLFF
>-|TRBJ1-5|TRBD1|TRBV19
TGTGCCAGTAGACGACAGGGGATAAACAATCAGCCCCAGCATTTT
CASRRQGINNQPQHF
>once|TRBJ1-5|TRBD1|TRBV10-2
TGCGCCAGCAGTGAGTCGGGGACAGGGGTGATGCCCCAGCATTTT
CASSESGTGVMPQHF
>-|TRBJ1-5|-|TRBV4-3
TGCGCCAGCAGCCAAGGCCCAGGATATAGCAATCAGCCCCAGCATTTT
CASSQGPGYSNQPQHF
>-|TRBJ2-1|-|TRBV6-5
TGTGCCAGCAGTTCCCTCCAAAATGAGCAGTTCTTC
CASSSLQNEQFF
>-|TRBJ1-2|-|TRBV21-1
TGTGCCAGCAGCCCAAAAAGGAGGAGGCCGGGCGGCGGCTACACCTTC
CASSPKRRRPGGGYTF
>-|TRBJ1-5|-|TRBV18
TGTGCCAGCTCACCAAGTTGGTATCAGCCCCAGCATTTT
CASSPSWYQPQHF
>few|TRBJ2-2|TRBD2|TRBV28
TGTGCCAGCAGTTTATTCGGGGGGATTGGCGCCGGGGAGCTGTTTTTT
CASSLFGGIGAGELFF
>once|TRBJ1-5|-|TRBV6-6
TGTGCCAGCAGCCAGACAGGTTATCAGCCCCAGCATTTT
CASSQTGYQPQHF
>-|TRBJ1-2|TRBD1|TRBV27
TGTGCCAGCAGTTCCCGACAGGGGGAAGGGGGCTACACCTTC
CASSSRQGEGGYTF
>-|TRBJ1-5|-|TRBV6-5
TGTGCCAGCAGACAGGGTGAGCAGCCCCAGCATTTT
CASRQGEQPQHF
>-|TRBJ1-2|-|TRBV28
TGTGCCAGCAGTGCCAGGGCGGCCTATTATGGCTACACCTTC
CASSARAAYYGYTF
>-|TRBJ1-1|-|TRBV11-2
TGTGCCAGCAGCCAGCAGGGATATTTAACTGAAGCTTTCTTT
CASSQQGYLTEAFF
>few|TRBJ2-7|-|TRBV30
TGTGCCTGGAGTGTAAGACTATACGAGCAGTACTTC
CAWSVRLYEQYF
>-|TRBJ2-3|-|TRBV29-1
TGCAGCGTTGAGAGGGTCAAAACAGATACGCAGTATTTT
CSVERVKTDTQYF
>-|TRBJ2-2|-|TRBV10-3
TGTGCCATCGAAACGCCAGAAACCGGGGAGCTGTTTTTT
CAIETPETGELFF
>-|TRBJ2-3|TRBD1|TRBV29-1
TGCAGCGCCTGGGGACAGGGTGGCACAGATACGCAGTATTTT
CSAWGQGGTDTQYF
>-|TRBJ1-1|-|TRBV28
TGTGCCAGCATGGGGGGGTACACTGAAGCTTTCTTT
CASMGGYTEAFF
>-|TRBJ1-2|TRBD1|TRBV7-2
TGTGCCAGCAGCTCCTTTTCCGGGACAGAATATTTTTATGGCTACACCTTC
CASSSFSGTEYFYGYTF
>-|TRBJ2-3|TRBD2|TRBV27
TGTGCCAGCAGTCCGCGGGGGGGTTTTGGCCTCACAGATACGCAGTATTTT
CASSPRGGFGLTDTQYF
>-|TRBJ1-1|-|TRBV18
TGTGCCAGCTCACCACCGATGGGCCAGCATCGGGGAGCTTTCTTT
CASSPPMGQHRGAFF